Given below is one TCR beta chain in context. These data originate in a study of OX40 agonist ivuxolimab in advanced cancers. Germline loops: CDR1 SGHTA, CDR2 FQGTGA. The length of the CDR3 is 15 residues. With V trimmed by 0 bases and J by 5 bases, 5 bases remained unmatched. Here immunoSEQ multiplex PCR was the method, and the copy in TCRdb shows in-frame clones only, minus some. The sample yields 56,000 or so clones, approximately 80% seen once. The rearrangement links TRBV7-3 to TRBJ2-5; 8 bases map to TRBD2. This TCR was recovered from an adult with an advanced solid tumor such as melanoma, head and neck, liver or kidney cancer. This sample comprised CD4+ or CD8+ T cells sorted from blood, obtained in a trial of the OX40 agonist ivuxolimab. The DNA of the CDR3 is TGTGCCAGCAGCTTAACCGGGGGGGACGCCGAGACCCAGTACTTC. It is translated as CASSLTGGDAETQYF.